A single T cell receptor beta chain is shown here with its context. Its cognate antigen is unknown. A read error may be the cause here, since a much bigger clone is one base away. No conserved phenylalanine or tryptophan ends this CDR3, so it is likely a read error. The CDR3 is made up of 15 amino acids. The ends lost 0 bases at V and 3 bases at J; junction bases unmatched: 1. Germline values: CDR1 SGDLS, CDR2 YYNGEE. The data originate from a study of early T cells in non-severe SARS-CoV-2 infection. Overall study context: From unsorted whole blood, bulk RNA was sequenced, and the chains remained unpaired.

Unique molecular identifiers were added to individual cDNA molecules. From the 5' RACE reads, TCRdb called clonotypes with MiXCR, one entry per CDR3 protein. The sample has 60,000 to 75,000 distinct CDR3 sequences; 10% to 15% are singletons. General study results and limits: Matching with VDJdb favored anti-spike CD8 responses (missing private and CD4 specificities).

V and J are TRBV9 and TRBJ2-7, with 12 bases aligning to TRBD2. This TCR derives from an adult who was a healthcare worker with PCR-confirmed SARS-CoV-2 infection or an uninfected control (not recorded which). The specimen sequenced was whole blood. Here the CDR3 DNA reads TGTGCCAGCAGCGTAGGACTAGCGGGGGACTACGAGCAGTACATC. Protein sequence: CASSVGLAGDYEQYI.